The 20 T cell receptor beta chains below come from one sample, sequenced in a study of Graves' ophthalmopathy and Graves' hyperthyroidism. RNA transcripts were the template, and TCR beta CDR3 regions were amplified from them. HTBI primers primed a first-round RT-PCR, and a second-round multiplex PCR followed. TCRdb reprocessed the multiplex PCR reads with MiXCR, giving one entry per CDR3 protein. The sample shows a few hundred thousand distinct CDR3 sequences, about 16% of them seen only once. The material sequenced was peripheral blood. These TCRs come from a woman aged 18-29 years with Graves' ophthalmopathy.

This clonotype was found many times. CDR3 sequence: CASSSKIGELFF. Here the CDR3 DNA reads TGTGCCAGCAGTTCAAAAATCGGGGAGCTGTTTTTT. The chain couples TRBV6-5 to TRBJ2-2; D is uncertain. The V gene's germline CDR1 is MNHEY and CDR2 SVGAGI. This CDR3 is built from 12 residues. V lost 4 bases to trimming and J lost 7 bases, with 7 bases between them.

Many counts were recorded for this clonotype. This chain uses TRBV28 with TRBJ2-2; D is unresolved. V was pared by 3 bases and J by 4 bases, with 12 bases between. CDR1 is MDHEN and CDR2 is SYDVKM in the germline V gene. The CDR3 length is 15 residues. CDR3 amino acids: CASSLRSLSTGELFF. For the CDR3, the DNA is TGTGCCAGCAGTTTGAGGTCCCTATCCACCGGGGAGCTGTTTTTT.

This clonotype came up many times. The V call is TRBV10-2, the J call TRBJ2-5; TRBD1 agrees at 7 bases. The CDR3 loop spans 14 amino acids. Germline V CDR1 and CDR2: WSHSY, SAAADI. V was pared by 5 bases and J by 4 bases, with 7 bases of the junction left unmatched. The DNA for the CDR3 is TGCGCCAGCAGTTTACAGGGGAGTCGAGAGACCCAGTACTTC. This sequence encodes CASSLQGSRETQYF.

This clonotype showed up many times. V gene TRBV20-1 combines with J gene TRBJ2-2, with D possibly being TRBD2 (6 bases). Germline V gene sequence: CDR1 DFQATT, CDR2 SNEGSKA (reference sequence). The CDR3 length is 14 residues. V shed 1 base and J shed 6 bases, with 12 bases lying between them. In DNA form, the CDR3 reads TGCAGTGCTAGAGTCACGACTAGACCCGGGGAGCTGTTTTTT. It encodes CSARVTTRPGELFF.

This clonotype appeared many times. J is TRBJ1-6 and V is TRBV20-1; D unresolved. The V gene lost 6 bases and the J gene lost 0 bases, with 21 bases spanning the gap. Per germline, CDR1 DFQATT and CDR2 SNEGSKA (reference sequence). This CDR3 comprises 18 residues. CDR3 in DNA: TGCAGTGCCCCTGGAGTTAGGTCGCCGAGCTCCTATAATTCACCCCTCCACTTT. Translated, it gives CSAPGVRSPSSYNSPLHF.

The chain uses TRBV29-1 and TRBJ1-2; D might be TRBD1 (5 bases). This CDR3 contains 11 residues. Trimming pared 6 bases from V and 4 bases from J, leaving 9 bases between. CDR1 is SQVTM, CDR2 ANQGSEA, per germline. CDR3 nucleotide sequence: TGCAGCGTGCCCGGGACCTATGGCTACACCTTC. Translated, it gives CSVPGTYGYTF.

There are many counts of this clonotype. The V gene is TRBV6-2 or TRBV6-3, the J gene TRBJ2-7, with D tentatively TRBD2 (6 bases). The CDR3 extends over 14 amino acids. Trimming left V 7 bases short and J 0 bases short, with 13 bases between. From germline, CDR1 is MNHEY and CDR2 SVGEGT. The CDR3, as DNA: TGTGCCAGCAAGTTTGCGGGACGCTCCTACGAGCAGTACTTC. Residues: CASKFAGRSYEQYF.

Ten or more counts support this clonotype. The V call is TRBV27, the J call TRBJ2-6; 7 bases fit TRBD2. This CDR3 has 15 residues. V lost 8 bases, J lost 2 bases, and 6 bases stayed unmatched. The germline CDR1 and CDR2 sequences are MNHEY and SMNVEV (reference sequence). In DNA, the CDR3 is TGTGCCAGCCGAATGGGGGGGGCTGGGGCCAACGTCCTGACTTTC. It yields the protein CASRMGGAGANVLTF.

This clonotype was found many times. The chain couples TRBV11-2 to TRBJ1-5; 7 bases line up with TRBD1. The CDR3 sequence is 13 residues long. CDR1 is SGHAT, CDR2 FQNNGV, per germline. Unmatched junction bases numbered 5, after V lost 5 bases and J lost 7 bases. The CDR3, as DNA: TGTGCCAGCAGCATTGACAGGGAACAGCCCCAGCATTTT. Its translation is CASSIDREQPQHF.

This clonotype showed up just a few times. CDR3 loop: CSSLGQGLEAFF. The CDR3 DNA reads TGCAGTAGCCTCGGACAGGGACTTGAAGCTTTCTTT. The V gene is TRBV20-1, the J gene TRBJ1-1; 8 bases align to TRBD1. In germline, CDR1 is DFQATT, CDR2 SNEGSKA (reference sequence). J gave up 7 bases and V 8 bases, and 9 bases lay outside the gene matches. The CDR3 runs 12 residues.

This clonotype occurred many times. The chain is built from TRBV7-9 and TRBJ1-1; unclear D gene. The CDR3 is 15 amino acids. Germline CDR1 SEHNR, CDR2 FQNEAQ (reference sequence). Trimming cost V 5 bases and J 1 base, with 14 bases left between them. DNA for the CDR3: TGTGCCAGCAGCACCGTCCCGGTCTCGAACACTGAAGCTTTCTTT. Translating gives CASSTVPVSNTEAFF.

This clonotype was seen many times. This chain uses TRBV7-2 with TRBJ1-1; the D is unclear. The germline CDR1 and CDR2 sequences are SGHTA and FQGNSA. Trimming left V 1 base short and J 1 base short, with 7 bases between. This CDR3 has 14 amino acids. The CDR3 nucleotides read TGTGCCAGCAGCTTAGGGACGGCGAACACTGAAGCTTTCTTT. Amino acid sequence: CASSLGTANTEAFF.

This clonotype was seen ten or more times. The CDR3 reads CASSLEGQPQHF. The CDR3 coding sequence is TGTGCCAGCAGTTTAGAGGGGCAGCCCCAGCATTTT. The chain recombines TRBV12-3 or TRBV12-4 with TRBJ1-5; possible D gene TRBD1, 5 bases. V was clipped by 1 base and J by 7 bases, with 5 bases between them. The CDR3 spans 12 residues.

This clonotype showed up many times. J is TRBJ2-7 and V is TRBV12-3 or TRBV12-4; D may be TRBD1 or TRBD2 (5 bases each). The CDR3 covers 16 residues. Trimming removed 4 bases at V and 6 bases at J, with 22 bases between. DNA for the CDR3: TGTGCCAGCAGTTCGGCCGGGACCCCCCCAAGCGGCGAGCAGTACTTC. Translation gives CASSSAGTPPSGEQYF.

This clonotype was detected ten times or more. CDR3 in amino acids: CASSLGLLTEAFF. The CDR3 coding sequence is TGCGCCAGCAGCTTAGGACTCCTCACTGAAGCTTTCTTT. The chain combines TRBV5-1 with TRBJ1-1; D call uncertain. V lost 2 bases and J lost 4, with 9 bases in between. This CDR3 has 13 amino acids. Germline assignment: CDR1 SGHRS and CDR2 YFSETQ.

This clonotype was seen many times. The V and J genes are TRBV28 and TRBJ1-6, with a tentative D call TRBD1 (6 bases). The CDR3 sequence is 15 residues long. Germline CDR1 reads MDHEN; CDR2 reads SYDVKM. V was clipped by 2 bases and J by 6 bases, with 11 bases between them. The CDR3 region has the DNA TGTGCCAGCAGTTTAGGGGGCTATTCTAATTCACCCCTCCACTTT. It translates to CASSLGGYSNSPLHF. Full variable domain (outside the CDR3, taken from reference TRBV28 and TRBJ1-6): DVKVTQSSRYLVKRTGEKVFLECVQDMDHENMFWYRQDPGLGLRLIYFSYDVKMKEKGDIPEGYSVSREKKERFSLILESASTNQTSMYLCASSLGGYSNSPLHFGNGTRLTVT.

In its sample, this clonotype was seen many times. This chain uses TRBV30 with TRBJ2-2, with D perhaps matching TRBD2 (5 bases). Germline lookup yields CDR1 GTSNPN and CDR2 SVGIG (reference sequence). The CDR3 spans 13 residues. The CDR3 loop is CARRTPNTGELFF. The CDR3, as DNA: TGTGCACGGAGGACTCCGAACACCGGGGAGCTGTTTTTT.

This clonotype showed up many times. V is TRBV19 and J is TRBJ2-5; 9 nucleotides agree with TRBD2. V gave up 1 base and J gave up 4 bases; unmatched junction bases: 4. CDR3 length: 15 amino acids. Germline CDR1 LNHDA, CDR2 SQIVND (reference sequence). CDR3 loop: CASSIALAGRETQYF. The CDR3 DNA sequence: TGTGCCAGTAGTATAGCTCTAGCGGGAAGAGAGACCCAGTACTTC.

This clonotype was counted between two and nine times. The V gene is TRBV28, the J gene TRBJ2-7; unclear D gene. The CDR3 contains 15 residues. Trimming pared 4 bases from V and 3 bases from J, leaving 16 bases between. Looked up from germline, CDR1 is MDHEN and CDR2 is SYDVKM. This chain's CDR3 is CASSSPADAYYEQYF. CDR3 sequence (DNA): TGTGCCAGCAGTTCCCCAGCCGATGCCTACTACGAGCAGTACTTC.

This clonotype showed up many times. CDR3 bases: TGTGCCAGCAGCTTAGATTGGGGATCTCTCCAGTACTTC. Translating it yields CASSLDWGSLQYF. This sequence joins TRBV11-2 and TRBJ2-7; no definite D call. This CDR3 has 13 residues. V lost 0 bases, J lost 10 bases, and 13 bases lay in between. Germline V gene lookup returns CDR1 SGHAT and CDR2 FQNNGV. Full variable domain (missing parts from reference TRBV11-2 and TRBJ2-7): EAGVAQSPRYKIIEKRQSVAFWCNPISGHATLYWYQQILGQGPKLLIQFQNNGVVDDSQLPKDRFSAERLKGVDSTLKIQPAKLEDSAVYLCASSLDWGSLQYFGPGTRLTVT.